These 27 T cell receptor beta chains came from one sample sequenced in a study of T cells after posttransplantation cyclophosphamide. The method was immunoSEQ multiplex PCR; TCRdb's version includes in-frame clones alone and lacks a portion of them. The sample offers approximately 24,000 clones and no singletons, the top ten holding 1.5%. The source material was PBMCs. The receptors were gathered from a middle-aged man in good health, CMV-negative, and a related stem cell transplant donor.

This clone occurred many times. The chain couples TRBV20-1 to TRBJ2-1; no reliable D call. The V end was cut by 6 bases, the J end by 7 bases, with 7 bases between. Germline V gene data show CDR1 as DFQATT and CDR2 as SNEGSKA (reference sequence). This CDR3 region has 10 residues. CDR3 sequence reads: CSAPLNEQFF. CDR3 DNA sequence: TGCAGTGCCCCGTTAAATGAGCAGTTCTTC.

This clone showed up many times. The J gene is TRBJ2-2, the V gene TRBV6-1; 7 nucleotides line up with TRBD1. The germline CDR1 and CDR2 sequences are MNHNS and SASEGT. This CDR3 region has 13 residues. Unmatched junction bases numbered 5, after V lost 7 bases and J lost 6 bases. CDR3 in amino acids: CASNAGGAGELFF. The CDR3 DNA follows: TGTGCCAGCAACGCAGGGGGTGCCGGGGAGCTGTTTTTT.

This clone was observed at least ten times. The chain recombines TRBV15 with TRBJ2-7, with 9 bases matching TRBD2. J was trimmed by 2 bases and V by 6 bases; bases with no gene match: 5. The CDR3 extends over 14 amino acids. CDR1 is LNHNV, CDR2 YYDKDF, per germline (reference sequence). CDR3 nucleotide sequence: TGTGCCACCAGGAAAGCGGGAGGCACCTACGAGCAGTACTTC. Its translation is CATRKAGGTYEQYF.

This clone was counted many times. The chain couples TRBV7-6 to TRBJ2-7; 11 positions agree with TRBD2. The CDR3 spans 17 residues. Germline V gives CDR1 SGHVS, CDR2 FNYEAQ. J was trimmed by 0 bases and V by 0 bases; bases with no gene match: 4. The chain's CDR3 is CASSLAPGTSGSYEQYF. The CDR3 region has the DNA TGTGCCAGCAGCTTAGCGCCCGGGACTAGCGGCTCCTACGAGCAGTACTTC.

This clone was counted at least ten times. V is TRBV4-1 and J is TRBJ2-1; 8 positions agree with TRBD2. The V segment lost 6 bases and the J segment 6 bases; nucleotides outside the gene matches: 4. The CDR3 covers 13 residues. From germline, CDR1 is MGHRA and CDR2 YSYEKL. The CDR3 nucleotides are TGCGCCAGCAGTCGGACTAGCACCAATGAGCAGTTCTTC. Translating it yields CASSRTSTNEQFF.

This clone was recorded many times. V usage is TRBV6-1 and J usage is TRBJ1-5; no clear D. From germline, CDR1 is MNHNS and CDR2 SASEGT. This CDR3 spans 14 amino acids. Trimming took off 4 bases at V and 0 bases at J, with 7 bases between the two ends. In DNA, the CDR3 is TGTGCCAGCAGTGGGGCAGTTAGCAATCAGCCCCAGCATTTT. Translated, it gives CASSGAVSNQPQHF.

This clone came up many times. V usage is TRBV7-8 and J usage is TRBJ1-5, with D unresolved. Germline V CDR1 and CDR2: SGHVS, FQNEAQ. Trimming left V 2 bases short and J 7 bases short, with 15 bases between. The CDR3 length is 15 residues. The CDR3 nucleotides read TGTGCCAGCAGCTTACTTGACCGGGCGGGACAGCCCCAGCATTTT. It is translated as CASSLLDRAGQPQHF.

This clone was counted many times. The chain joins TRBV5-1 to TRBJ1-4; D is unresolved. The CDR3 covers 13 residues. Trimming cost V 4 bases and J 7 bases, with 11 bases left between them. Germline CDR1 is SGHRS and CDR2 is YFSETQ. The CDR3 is CASSPSTFEKLFF. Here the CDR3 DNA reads TGCGCCAGCAGCCCTTCGACTTTTGAAAAACTGTTTTTT. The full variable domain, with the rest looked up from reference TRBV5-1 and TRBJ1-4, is KAGVTQTPRYLIKTRGQQVTLSCSPISGHRSVSWYQQTPGQGLQFLFEYFSETQRNKGNFPGRFSGRQFSNSRSEMNVSTLELGDSALYLCASSPSTFEKLFFGSGTQLSVL.

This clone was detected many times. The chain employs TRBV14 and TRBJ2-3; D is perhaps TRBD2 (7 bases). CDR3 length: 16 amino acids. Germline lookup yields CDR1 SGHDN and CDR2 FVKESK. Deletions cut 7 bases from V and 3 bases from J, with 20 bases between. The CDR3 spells CASTRGAGRGTDTQYF. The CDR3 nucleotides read TGTGCCAGCACCCGGGGGGCGGGGAGAGGGACAGATACGCAGTATTTT.

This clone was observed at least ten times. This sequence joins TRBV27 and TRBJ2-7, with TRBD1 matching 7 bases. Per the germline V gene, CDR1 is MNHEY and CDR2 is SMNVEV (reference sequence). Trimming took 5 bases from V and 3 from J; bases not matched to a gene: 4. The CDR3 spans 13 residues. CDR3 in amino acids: CASSRDRGYEQYF. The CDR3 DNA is TGTGCCAGCAGTCGGGACAGAGGCTACGAGCAGTACTTC.

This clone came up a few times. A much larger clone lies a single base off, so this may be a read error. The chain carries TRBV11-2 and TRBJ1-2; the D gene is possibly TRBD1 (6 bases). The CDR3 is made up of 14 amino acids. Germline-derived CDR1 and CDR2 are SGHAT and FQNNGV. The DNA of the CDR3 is TGTGCCAGCAGCCGTACAGGGCTTTCTTATGACTACACCTTC. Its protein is CASSRTGLSYDYTF.

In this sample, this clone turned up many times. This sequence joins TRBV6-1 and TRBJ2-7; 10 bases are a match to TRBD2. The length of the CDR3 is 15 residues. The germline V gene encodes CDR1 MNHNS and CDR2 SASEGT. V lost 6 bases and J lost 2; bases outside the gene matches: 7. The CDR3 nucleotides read TGTGCCAGCAGATCCTCCGGGACTAGCGCCTACGAGCAGTACTTC. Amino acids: CASRSSGTSAYEQYF.

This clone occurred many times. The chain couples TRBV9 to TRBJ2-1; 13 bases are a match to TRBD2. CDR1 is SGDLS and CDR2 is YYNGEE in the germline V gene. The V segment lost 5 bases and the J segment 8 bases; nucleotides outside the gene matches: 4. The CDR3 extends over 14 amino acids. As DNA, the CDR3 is TGTGCCAGCAGACGGACTAGCGGGAGTGATGAGCAGTTCTTC. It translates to CASRRTSGSDEQFF.

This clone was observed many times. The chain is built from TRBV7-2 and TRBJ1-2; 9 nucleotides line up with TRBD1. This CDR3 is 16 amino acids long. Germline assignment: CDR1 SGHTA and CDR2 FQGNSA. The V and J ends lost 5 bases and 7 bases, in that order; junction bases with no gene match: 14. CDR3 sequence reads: CASSEAQGALFSGYTF. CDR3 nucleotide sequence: TGTGCCAGCAGCGAGGCACAGGGGGCGCTTTTTTCTGGCTACACCTTC. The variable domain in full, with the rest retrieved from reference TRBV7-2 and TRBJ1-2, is GAGVSQSPSNKVTEKGKDVELRCDPISGHTALYWYRQSLGQGLEFLIYFQGNSAPDKSGLPSDRFSAERTGGSVSTLTIQRTQQEDSAVYLCASSEAQGALFSGYTFGSGTRLTVV.

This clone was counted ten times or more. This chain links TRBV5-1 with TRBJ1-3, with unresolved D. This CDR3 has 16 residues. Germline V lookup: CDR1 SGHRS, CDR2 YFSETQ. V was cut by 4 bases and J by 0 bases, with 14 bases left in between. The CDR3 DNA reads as TGCGCCAGCAGCCCTGAGGGCGGGAGCTCTGGAAACACCATATATTTT. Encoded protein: CASSPEGGSSGNTIYF.

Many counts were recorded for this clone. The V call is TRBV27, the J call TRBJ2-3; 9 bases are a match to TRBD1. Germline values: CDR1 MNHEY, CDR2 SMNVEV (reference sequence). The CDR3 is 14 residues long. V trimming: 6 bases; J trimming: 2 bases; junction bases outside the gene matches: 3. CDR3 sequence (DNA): TGTGCCAGCAGCCGGGACAGGGTCACAGATACGCAGTATTTT. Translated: CASSRDRVTDTQYF.

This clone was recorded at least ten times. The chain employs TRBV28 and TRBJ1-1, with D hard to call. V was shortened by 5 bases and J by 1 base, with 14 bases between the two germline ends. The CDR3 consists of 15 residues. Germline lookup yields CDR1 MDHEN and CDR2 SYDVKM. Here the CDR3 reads CASSRGGSENTEAFF. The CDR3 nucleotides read TGTGCCAGCAGTCGAGGAGGGTCGGAGAACACTGAAGCTTTCTTT.

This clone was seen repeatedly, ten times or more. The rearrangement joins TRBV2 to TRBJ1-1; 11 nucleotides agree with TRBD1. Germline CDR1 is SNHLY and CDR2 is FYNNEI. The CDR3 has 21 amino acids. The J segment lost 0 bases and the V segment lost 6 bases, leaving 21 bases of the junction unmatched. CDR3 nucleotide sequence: TGTGCCAGCAGCGGGCCGGGACAGGGGGACTCGTTTGGTAGCCTGAACACTGAAGCTTTCTTT. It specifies CASSGPGQGDSFGSLNTEAFF.

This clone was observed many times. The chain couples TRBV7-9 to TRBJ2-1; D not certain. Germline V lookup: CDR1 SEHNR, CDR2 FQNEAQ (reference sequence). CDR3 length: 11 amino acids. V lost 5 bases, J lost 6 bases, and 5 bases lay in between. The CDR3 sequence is CASSPINEQFF. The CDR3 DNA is TGTGCCAGCAGCCCAATCAATGAGCAGTTCTTC.

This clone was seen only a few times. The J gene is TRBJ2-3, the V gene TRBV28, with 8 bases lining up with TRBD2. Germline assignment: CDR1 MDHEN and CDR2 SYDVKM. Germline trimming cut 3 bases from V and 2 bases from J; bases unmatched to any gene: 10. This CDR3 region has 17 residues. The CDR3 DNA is TGTGCCAGCAGTTTTCAGCGACTAGCGTCATTCACAGATACGCAGTATTTT. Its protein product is CASSFQRLASFTDTQYF.

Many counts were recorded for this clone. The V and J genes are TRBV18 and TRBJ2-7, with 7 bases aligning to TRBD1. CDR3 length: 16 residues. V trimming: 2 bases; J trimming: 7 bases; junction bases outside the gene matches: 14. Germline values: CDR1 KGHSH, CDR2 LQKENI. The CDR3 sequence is CASSPGAGTARGEQYF. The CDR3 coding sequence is TGTGCCAGCTCACCAGGGGCAGGGACAGCGAGGGGGGAGCAGTACTTC.

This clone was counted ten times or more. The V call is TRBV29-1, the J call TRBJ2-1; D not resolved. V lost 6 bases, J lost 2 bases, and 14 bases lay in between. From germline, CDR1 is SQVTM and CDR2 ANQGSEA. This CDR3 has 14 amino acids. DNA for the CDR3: TGCAGCGTAGGAAAACCAGGCACCTACAATGAGCAGTTCTTC. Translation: CSVGKPGTYNEQFF.

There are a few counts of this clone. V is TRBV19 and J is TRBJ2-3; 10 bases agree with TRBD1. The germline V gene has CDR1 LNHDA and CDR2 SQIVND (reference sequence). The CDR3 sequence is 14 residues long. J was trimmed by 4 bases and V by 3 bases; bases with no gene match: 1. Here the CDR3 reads CASSIGQGADTQYF. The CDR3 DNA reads TGTGCCAGTAGTATCGGACAGGGGGCAGATACGCAGTATTTT.

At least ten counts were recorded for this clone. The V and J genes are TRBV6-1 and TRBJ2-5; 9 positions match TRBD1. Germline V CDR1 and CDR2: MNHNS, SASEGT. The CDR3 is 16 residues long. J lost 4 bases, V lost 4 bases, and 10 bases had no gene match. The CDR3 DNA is TGTGCCAGCAGTGCTCCTCGTTGGGACAGGGTAGAGACCCAGTACTTC. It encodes CASSAPRWDRVETQYF.

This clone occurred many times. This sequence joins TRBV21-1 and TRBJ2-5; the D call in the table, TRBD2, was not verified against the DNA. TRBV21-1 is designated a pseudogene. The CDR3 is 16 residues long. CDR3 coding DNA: TGTGCCAGCCAACTCCCTAGCGGGAGATCGGCAGAGACCCAGTACTTC. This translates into CASQLPSGRSAETQYF.

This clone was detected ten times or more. In DNA form, the CDR3 reads TGTGCCAGTACCCGACTAGCGGGAGGCGGGGAGACCCAGTACTTC. This gives the protein CASTRLAGGGETQYF. The chain employs TRBV19 and TRBJ2-5, with 13 bases lining up with TRBD2. The CDR3 runs to 15 residues. Germline V gene data show CDR1 as LNHDA and CDR2 as SQIVND (reference sequence). The ends lost 7 bases at V and 5 bases at J; junction bases unmatched: 7.

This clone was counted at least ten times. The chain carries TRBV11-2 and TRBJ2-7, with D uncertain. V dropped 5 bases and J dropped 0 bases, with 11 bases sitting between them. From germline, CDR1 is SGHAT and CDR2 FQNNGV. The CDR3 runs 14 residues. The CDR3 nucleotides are TGTGCCAGCAGCCGCGACGGAGCCTCCTACGAGCAGTACTTC. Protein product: CASSRDGASYEQYF.